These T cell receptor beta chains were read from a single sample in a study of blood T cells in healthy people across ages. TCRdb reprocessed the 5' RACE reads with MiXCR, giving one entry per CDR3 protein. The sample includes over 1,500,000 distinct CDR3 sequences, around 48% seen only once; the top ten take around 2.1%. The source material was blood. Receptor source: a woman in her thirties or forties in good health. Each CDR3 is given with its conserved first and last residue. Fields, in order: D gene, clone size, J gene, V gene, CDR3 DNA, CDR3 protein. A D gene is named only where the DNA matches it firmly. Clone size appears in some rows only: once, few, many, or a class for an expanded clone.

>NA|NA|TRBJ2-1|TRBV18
TGTGCCAGCTCACCACCAAGCGCGGGGAGGAATGAGCAGTTCTTC
CASSPPSAGRNEQFF
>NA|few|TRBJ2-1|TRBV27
TGTGCCAGCAGTGGCCGTAGCGCGGGTTCCTACAATGAGCAGTTCTTC
CASSGRSAGSYNEQFF
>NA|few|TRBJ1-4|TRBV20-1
TGCAGTGCGCCGATGGGTTCTCGTAATGAAAAACTGTTTTTT
CSAPMGSRNEKLFF
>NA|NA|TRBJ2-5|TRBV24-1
TGTGCCACCAGTGATCGACTGAAAGGCGGGTTCCAAGAGACCCAGTACTTC
CATSDRLKGGFQETQYF
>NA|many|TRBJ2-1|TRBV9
TGTGCCAGCAGCGTTTCGGCAGGTACCTACAATGAGCAGTTCTTC
CASSVSAGTYNEQFF
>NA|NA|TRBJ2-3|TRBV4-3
TGCGCCAGCAGCCAAGATTGGGGTCCTGGAGATACGCAGTATTTT
CASSQDWGPGDTQYF
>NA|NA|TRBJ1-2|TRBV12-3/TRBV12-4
TGTGCCAGCAGCCCCACGGGGGACCTCTATGGCTACACCTTC
CASSPTGDLYGYTF
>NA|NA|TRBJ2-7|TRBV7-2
TGTGCCGGCAGCTTACAGGGTAGGGGCGACGAGCAGTACTTC
CAGSLQGRGDEQYF
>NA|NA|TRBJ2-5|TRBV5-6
TGTGCCAGCAGCTCGGCGTACCGGAAAGCTGTGGAGACCCAGTACTTC
CASSSAYRKAVETQYF
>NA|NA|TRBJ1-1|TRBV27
TGTGCCAGCAGTTTAAGGACAGCTTCGGAAGCTTTCTTT
CASSLRTASEAFF
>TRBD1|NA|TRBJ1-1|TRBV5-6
TGTGCCAGCAGCCTGGACAGGGGGCAGGTGAACACCGAAGCTTTCTTT
CASSLDRGQVNTEAFF
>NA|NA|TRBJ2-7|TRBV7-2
TGTGCCAGCAGCTTAAGTTACTTGAATTACGAGCAGTACTTC
CASSLSYLNYEQYF
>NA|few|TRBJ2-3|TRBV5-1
TGCGCCAGCAGAGAGCGGGCAGGGGAAGTCCGACTTGACACAGATACGCAGTATTTT
CASRERAGEVRLDTDTQYF
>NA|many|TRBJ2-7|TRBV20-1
TGCAGTGCGAACAGGCTAGTGATCTACGAGCAGTACTTC
CSANRLVIYEQYF
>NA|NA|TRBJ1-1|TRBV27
TGTGCCAGCAGTCCCCCGATTGGGGGCGAAAACATGAACACTGAAGCTTTCTTT
CASSPPIGGENMNTEAFF
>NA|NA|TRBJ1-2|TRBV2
TGTGCCAGCACCGAAAGGGGCGACTATGGCTACACCTTC
CASTERGDYGYTF
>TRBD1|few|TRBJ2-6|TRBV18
TGTGCCAGCTCACCCGCAGGGGGCCAGGTGGCCAACGTCCTGACTTTC
CASSPAGGQVANVLTF
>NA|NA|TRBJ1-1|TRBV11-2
TGTGCCAGCAGCCCGAGTGGGAGGACTGAAGCTTTCTTT
CASSPSGRTEAFF
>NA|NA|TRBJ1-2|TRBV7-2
TGTGCCAGCAGCTTATCTCAGGAGACCTATGGCTACACCTTC
CASSLSQETYGYTF
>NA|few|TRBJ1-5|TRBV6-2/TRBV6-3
TGTGCCAGCAGTCCGGGACCGACTTCTAGCAATCAGCCCCAGCATTTT
CASSPGPTSSNQPQHF
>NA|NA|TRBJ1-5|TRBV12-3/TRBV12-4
TGTGCCAGCAGCCTGACAAGGGCGAATCAGCCCCAGCATTTT
CASSLTRANQPQHF
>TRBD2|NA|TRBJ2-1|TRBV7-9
TGTGCCACCTCGCCGTCTAGCGGGGGGAGTGAGCAGTTCTTC
CATSPSSGGSEQFF
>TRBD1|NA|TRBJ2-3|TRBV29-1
TGCAGCCACCGGGGGACAGGGGAAGATACGCAGTATTTT
CSHRGTGEDTQYF
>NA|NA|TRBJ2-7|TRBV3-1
TGTGCCAGCAGCCAAAGTCGTGGACTAAGCTCCTACGAGCAGTACTTC
CASSQSRGLSSYEQYF
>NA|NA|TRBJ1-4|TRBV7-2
TGTGCCAGCAGCTTAACTGGTGTCACCCCTAATGAAAAACTGTTTTTT
CASSLTGVTPNEKLFF
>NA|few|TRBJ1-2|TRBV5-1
TGCGCCAGCAGCTTGGGGGTGAGAGGATATGGCTACACCTTC
CASSLGVRGYGYTF
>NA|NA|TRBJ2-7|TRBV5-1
TGCGCCAGCAGCAACGGGGACGGCTACGGGCAGTACTTC
CASSNGDGYGQYF
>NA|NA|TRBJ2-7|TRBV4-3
TGCGCCAGCAGCCAATATGGGCTCTCCGAGCAGTACTTC
CASSQYGLSEQYF
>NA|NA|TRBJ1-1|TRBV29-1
TGCAGCGAGGGGCCCGGGGGCACTGAAGCTTTCTTT
CSEGPGGTEAFF
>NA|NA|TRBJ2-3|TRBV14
TGTGCCAACAGCCAAGATAGACGGGGACGCATAGATACGCAGTATTTT
CANSQDRRGRIDTQYF
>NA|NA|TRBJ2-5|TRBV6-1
TGTGCCAGCAGTGACCCAGGGTACGGGCAGTACTTC
CASSDPGYGQYF
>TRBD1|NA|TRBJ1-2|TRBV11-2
TGTGCCAGCAGCCCAGGGGGAGGCAGCCACTATGGCTACACCTTC
CASSPGGGSHYGYTF
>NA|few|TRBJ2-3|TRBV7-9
TGTGCCAGCAGCTTCGGCCAGAGGGGGGCGATTAGCACAGATACGCAGTATTTT
CASSFGQRGAISTDTQYF
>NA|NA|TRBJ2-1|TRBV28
TGTGCCAGCGGTCCCCTCTCCTCGACTAGAAGTTTGTTCTTC
CASGPLSSTRSLFF
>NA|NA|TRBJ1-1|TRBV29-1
TGCAGCGTTTCTCAGACAGCCACTGAAGCTTTCTTT
CSVSQTATEAFF
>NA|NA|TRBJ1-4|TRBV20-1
TGCAGTGCTAGCGACCTCAATGAAAAACTGTTTTTT
CSASDLNEKLFF
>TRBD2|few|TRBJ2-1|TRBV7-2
TGTGCCAGCAGCTTAGAAATAGCGGGGGGGCGGCATGAGCAGTTCTTC
CASSLEIAGGRHEQFF
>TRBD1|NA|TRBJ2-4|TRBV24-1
TGTGCCACCAGTGATTGGGGGACAGGGTCAAACATTCAGTACTTC
CATSDWGTGSNIQYF
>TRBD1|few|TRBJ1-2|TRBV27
TGTGCCAGCAGTGACAGGGGTGCGGTTGGCTACACCTTC
CASSDRGAVGYTF
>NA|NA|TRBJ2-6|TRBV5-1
TGCGCCAGCAGTTTGGCCCCCAGGGTCGGTGGGGCCAACGTCCTGACTTTC
CASSLAPRVGGANVLTF
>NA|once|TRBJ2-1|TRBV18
TGTGCCAGCTCACCGGAACAACATAAACCCACCTACGAGCAGTGCTTC
CASSPEQHKPTYEQCF
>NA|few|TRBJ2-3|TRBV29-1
TGCAGCGAAAGCCGGGACGCCGATACGCAGTATTTT
CSESRDADTQYF
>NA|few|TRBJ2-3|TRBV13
TGTGCCAGCAGCTTCAGGGGCTCTTCCCCAGATACGCAGTATTTT
CASSFRGSSPDTQYF
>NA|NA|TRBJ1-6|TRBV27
TGTGCCAGCAGTTTTCAGGGAGGACCCCTCCACTTT
CASSFQGGPLHF
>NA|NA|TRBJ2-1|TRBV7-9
TGTGCCAGCAGCTTAGCTATCTTGGCCGCCGTAGAGCAGTTCTTC
CASSLAILAAVEQFF
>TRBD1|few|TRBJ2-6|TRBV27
TGTGCCAGCACGGGACAGGGGGTTTTTACTGGGGCCAACGTCCTGACTTTC
CASTGQGVFTGANVLTF
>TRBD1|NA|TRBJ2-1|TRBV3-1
TGTGCCAGCAGCCCTTACAGGGGATATAGGAGCAATGAGCAGTTCTTC
CASSPYRGYRSNEQFF
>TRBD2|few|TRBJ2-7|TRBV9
TGTGCCAGCACCTCAATCGATGGAGCGGGGGGGCAACCTGCCGAGCAGTACTTC
CASTSIDGAGGQPAEQYF
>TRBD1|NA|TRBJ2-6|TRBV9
TGTGCCGGCAGTCCACCAGGGGGACGTGGGGCCAACGTCCTGACTTTC
CAGSPPGGRGANVLTF
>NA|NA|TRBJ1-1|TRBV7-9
TGTGCCAGCAGCTTAAGGGACATCCTTAAGGAAGCTTTCTTT
CASSLRDILKEAFF
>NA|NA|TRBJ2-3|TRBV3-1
TGTGCCAGCAGCCAAGGGGGTAGCGGACCCTTCACAGATACGCAGTATTTT
CASSQGGSGPFTDTQYF
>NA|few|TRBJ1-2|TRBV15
TGTGCCACCAGCAGGGGAACAGGGAGGGACTATGGCTACACCTTC
CATSRGTGRDYGYTF
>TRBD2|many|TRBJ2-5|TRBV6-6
TGTGCCACCGCGGGGGGACAAGAGACCCAGTACTTC
CATAGGQETQYF
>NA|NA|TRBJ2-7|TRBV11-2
TGTGCCAGCAGCCCCGCAGGGAGCGACGAGCAGTACTTC
CASSPAGSDEQYF
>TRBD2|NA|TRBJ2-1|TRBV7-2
TGTGCCAGCAGCCCCAAGGGGGGACTAGACAGCAATGAGCAGTTCTTC
CASSPKGGLDSNEQFF
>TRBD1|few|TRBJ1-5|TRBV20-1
TGCAGTGCAGGAAGACAGGGTCAGCCCCAGCATTTT
CSAGRQGQPQHF
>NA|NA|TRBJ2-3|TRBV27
TGTGCCAGCAGTTTAGTTCGGACCGCGGCGGATACGCAGTATTTT
CASSLVRTAADTQYF